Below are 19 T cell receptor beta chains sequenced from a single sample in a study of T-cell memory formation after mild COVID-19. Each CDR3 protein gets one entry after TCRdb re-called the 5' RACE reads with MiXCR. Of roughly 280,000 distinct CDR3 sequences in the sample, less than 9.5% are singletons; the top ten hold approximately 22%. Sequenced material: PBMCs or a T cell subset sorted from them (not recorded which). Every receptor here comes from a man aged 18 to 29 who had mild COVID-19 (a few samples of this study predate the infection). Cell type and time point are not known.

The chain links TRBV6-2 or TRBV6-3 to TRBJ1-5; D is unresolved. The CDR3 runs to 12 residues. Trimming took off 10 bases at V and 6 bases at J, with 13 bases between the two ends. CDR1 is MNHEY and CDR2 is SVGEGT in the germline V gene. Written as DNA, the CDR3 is TGTGCCACCGGAGAGAGCGGTCAGCCCCAGCATTTT. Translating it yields CATGESGQPQHF.

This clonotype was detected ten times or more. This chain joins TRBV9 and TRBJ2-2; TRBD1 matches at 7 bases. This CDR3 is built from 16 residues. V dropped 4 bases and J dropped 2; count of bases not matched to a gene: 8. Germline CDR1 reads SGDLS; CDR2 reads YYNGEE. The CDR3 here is CASSLRDRPNTGELFF. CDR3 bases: TGTGCCAGCAGCCTAAGGGACAGACCCAACACCGGGGAGCTGTTTTTT.

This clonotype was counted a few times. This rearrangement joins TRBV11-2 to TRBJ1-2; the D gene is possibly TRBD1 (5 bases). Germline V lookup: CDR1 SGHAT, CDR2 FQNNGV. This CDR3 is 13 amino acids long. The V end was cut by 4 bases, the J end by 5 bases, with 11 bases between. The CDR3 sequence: CASSSPQGYGYTF. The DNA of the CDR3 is TGTGCCAGCAGCTCCCCCCAGGGTTATGGCTACACCTTC. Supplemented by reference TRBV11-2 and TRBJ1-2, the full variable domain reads EAGVAQSPRYKIIEKRQSVAFWCNPISGHATLYWYQQILGQGPKLLIQFQNNGVVDDSQLPKDRFSAERLKGVDSTLKIQPAKLEDSAVYLCASSSPQGYGYTFGSGTRLTVV.

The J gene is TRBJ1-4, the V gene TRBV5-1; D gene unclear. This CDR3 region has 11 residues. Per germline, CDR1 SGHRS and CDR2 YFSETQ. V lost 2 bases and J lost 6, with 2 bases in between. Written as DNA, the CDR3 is TGCGCCAGCAGCTTTGATGAAAAACTGTTTTTT. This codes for CASSFDEKLFF. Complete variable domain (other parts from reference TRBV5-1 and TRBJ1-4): KAGVTQTPRYLIKTRGQQVTLSCSPISGHRSVSWYQQTPGQGLQFLFEYFSETQRNKGNFPGRFSGRQFSNSRSEMNVSTLELGDSALYLCASSFDEKLFFGSGTQLSVL.

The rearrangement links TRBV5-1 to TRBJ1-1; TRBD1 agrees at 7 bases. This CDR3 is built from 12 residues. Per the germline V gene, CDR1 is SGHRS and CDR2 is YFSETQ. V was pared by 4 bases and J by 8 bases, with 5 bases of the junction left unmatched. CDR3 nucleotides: TGCGCCAGCAGCCCGTCGACAGGGGAAGCTTTCTTT. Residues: CASSPSTGEAFF.

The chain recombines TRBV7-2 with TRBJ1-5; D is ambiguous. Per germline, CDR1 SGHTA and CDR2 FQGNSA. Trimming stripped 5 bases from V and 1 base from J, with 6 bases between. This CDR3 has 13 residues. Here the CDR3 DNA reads TGTGCCAGCAGCCCCATGAGCAATCAGCCCCAGCATTTT. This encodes CASSPMSNQPQHF.

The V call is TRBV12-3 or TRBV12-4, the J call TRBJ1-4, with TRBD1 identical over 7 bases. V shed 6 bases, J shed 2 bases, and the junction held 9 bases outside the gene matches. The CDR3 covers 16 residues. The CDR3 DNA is TGTGCCAGCAGAAGGGGGCAAGCTTGGACTAATGAAAAACTGTTTTTT. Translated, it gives CASRRGQAWTNEKLFF.

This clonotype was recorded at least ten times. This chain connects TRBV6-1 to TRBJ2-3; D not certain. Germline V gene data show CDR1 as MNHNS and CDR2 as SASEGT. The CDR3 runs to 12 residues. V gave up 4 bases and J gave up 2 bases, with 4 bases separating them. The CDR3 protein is CASSGSTDTQYF. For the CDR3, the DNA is TGTGCCAGCAGTGGCTCCACAGATACGCAGTATTTT.

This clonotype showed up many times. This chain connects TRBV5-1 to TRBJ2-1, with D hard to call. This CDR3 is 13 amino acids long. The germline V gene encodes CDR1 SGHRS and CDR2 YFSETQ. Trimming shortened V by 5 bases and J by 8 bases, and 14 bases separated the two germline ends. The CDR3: CASRERTRDEQFF. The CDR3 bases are TGCGCCAGCAGGGAAAGAACGCGCGATGAGCAGTTCTTC.

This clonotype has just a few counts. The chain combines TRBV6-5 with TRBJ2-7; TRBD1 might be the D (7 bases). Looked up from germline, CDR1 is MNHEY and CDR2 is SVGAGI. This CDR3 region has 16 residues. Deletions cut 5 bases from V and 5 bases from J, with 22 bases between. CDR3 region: CASSPGGRGDIDEQYF. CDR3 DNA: TGTGCCAGCAGTCCCGGAGGCAGGGGGGATATCGACGAGCAGTACTTC.

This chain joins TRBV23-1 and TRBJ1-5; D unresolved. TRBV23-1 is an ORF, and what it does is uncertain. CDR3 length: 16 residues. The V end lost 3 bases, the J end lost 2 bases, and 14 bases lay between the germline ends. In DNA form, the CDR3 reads TGCGCCAGCAGTCACCGGGCGGAGATGGGCAATCAGCCCCAGCATTTT. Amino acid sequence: CASSHRAEMGNQPQHF.

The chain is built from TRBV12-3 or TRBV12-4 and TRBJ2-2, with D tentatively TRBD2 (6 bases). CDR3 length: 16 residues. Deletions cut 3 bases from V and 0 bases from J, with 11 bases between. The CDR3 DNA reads TGTGCCAGCAGTTTGGGCGGGGTCTCGAACACCGGGGAGCTGTTTTTT. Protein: CASSLGGVSNTGELFF.

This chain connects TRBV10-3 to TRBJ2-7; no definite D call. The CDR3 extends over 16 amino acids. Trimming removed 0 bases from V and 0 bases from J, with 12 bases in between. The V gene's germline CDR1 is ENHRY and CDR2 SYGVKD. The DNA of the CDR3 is TGTGCCATCAGTGAGTCGAGTTCGGCAAGCTCCTACGAGCAGTACTTC. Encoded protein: CAISESSSASSYEQYF.

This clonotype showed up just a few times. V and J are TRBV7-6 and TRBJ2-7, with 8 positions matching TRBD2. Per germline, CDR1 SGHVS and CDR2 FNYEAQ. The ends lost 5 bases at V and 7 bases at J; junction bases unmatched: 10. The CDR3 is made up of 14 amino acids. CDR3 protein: CASSRTGGGLEQYF. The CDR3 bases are TGTGCCAGCAGCCGGACGGGGGGGGGCTTGGAGCAGTACTTC.

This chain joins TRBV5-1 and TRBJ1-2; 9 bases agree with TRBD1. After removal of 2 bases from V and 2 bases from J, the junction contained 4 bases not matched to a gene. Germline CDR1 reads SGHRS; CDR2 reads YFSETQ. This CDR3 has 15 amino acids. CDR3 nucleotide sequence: TGCGCCAGCAGCTTACAGGGGGCGGTAAACTATGGCTACACCTTC. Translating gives CASSLQGAVNYGYTF.

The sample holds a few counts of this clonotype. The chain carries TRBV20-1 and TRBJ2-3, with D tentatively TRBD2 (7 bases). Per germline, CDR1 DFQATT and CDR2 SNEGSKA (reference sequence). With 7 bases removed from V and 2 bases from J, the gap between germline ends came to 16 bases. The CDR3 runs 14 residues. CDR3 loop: CSGQRDTSTDTQYF. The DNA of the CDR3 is TGCAGTGGGCAGCGGGACACCTCCACAGATACGCAGTATTTT.

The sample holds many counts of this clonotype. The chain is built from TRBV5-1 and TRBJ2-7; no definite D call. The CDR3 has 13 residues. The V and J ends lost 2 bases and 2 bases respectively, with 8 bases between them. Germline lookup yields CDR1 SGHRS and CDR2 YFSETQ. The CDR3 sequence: CASSFEITYEQYF. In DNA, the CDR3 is TGCGCCAGCAGCTTCGAGATTACCTACGAGCAGTACTTC.

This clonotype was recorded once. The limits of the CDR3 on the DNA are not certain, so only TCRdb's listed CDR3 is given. The chain's CDR3 is CASLPSGLLADKGLMKNCFF. The chain uses TRBV5-6 and TRBJ1-4; the table's D call, TRBD1, has no DNA check behind it. The CDR3 contains 20 residues when both ends are counted. In germline, CDR1 is SGHDT, CDR2 YYEEEE.

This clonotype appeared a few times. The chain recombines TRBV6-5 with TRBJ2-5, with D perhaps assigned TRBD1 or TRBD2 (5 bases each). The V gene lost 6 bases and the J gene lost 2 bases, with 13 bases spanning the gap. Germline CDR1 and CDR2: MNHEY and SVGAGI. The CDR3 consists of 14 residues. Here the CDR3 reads CASRQAGTQETQYF. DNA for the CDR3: TGTGCCAGCAGACAGGCGGGCACACAAGAGACCCAGTACTTC.